This TCR beta chain was identified during a study of blood T cell repertoires in COVID-19. In the study overall: The United States, Italy and Spain supplied acute and convalescent COVID-19 samples. In each case, the material was cDNA or gDNA derived from T cells, B-cell-depleted T cells, or PBMCs.

Authors' methods: Nucleated cell number was recorded as an estimate derived from reference gene primer amplification. Method: immunoSEQ multiplex PCR; TCRdb's copy keeps in-frame clones and lacks some. V and J calls and clone size come straight from that table; D and trimming were deduced from the DNA. The repertoire holds about 270,000 clones, with about 83% as singletons. Material for sequencing was peripheral blood. This clonotype originated in a woman aged 45 to 65 who had recovered from COVID-19.

CDR3 sequence (DNA): TGTGCCAGCAGCAGGGGACTAGCGGGGGGGTACCAAGAGACCCAGTACTTC. Translation: CASSRGLAGGYQETQYF. V is TRBV5-4 and J is TRBJ2-5; 16 bases match TRBD2. Per the germline V gene, CDR1 is SGHNT and CDR2 is YYREEE (reference sequence). The V gene end was trimmed by 4 bases and the J gene end by 0 bases; junction bases not matched to a gene: 3. CDR3 length: 17 amino acids.